A single sample gave rise to the 5 T cell receptor beta chains below, sequenced in a study of beta chain features in type 1 diabetes. Expressed TCRB transcripts were sequenced because the isolated RNA had all been reverse transcribed beforehand. Libraries were prepared by immunoSEQ multiplex PCR; TCRdb keeps only in-frame clonotypes and omits some of them. The sample carries around 400,000 clones, 10% to 15% recorded once. Sequencing was carried out using naive CD4+ T cells from blood. All receptors derive from a man aged 18 to 35 in good health.

This clone appeared a few times. The gene calls are TRBV5-1 and TRBJ1-2, with 7 bases fitting TRBD1. Germline trimming cut 4 bases from V and 5 bases from J; bases unmatched to any gene: 5. Germline V gives CDR1 SGHRS, CDR2 YFSETQ. CDR3 length equals 13 residues. The CDR3 reads CASSPGQHYGYTF. Written as DNA, the CDR3 is TGCGCCAGCAGCCCGGGACAGCATTATGGCTACACCTTC.

The rearrangement joins TRBV11-2 to TRBJ1-2, with D unclear. Per germline, CDR1 SGHAT and CDR2 FQNNGV. The V end was cut by 5 bases, the J end by 7 bases, with 17 bases between. The CDR3 contains 14 residues. CDR3 DNA: TGTGCCAGCAGCCTCGCGGGCCGGTGGGGTGGCTACACCTTC. This codes for CASSLAGRWGGYTF.

This chain links TRBV30 with TRBJ1-1; no clear D gene. Trimming shortened V by 4 bases and J by 1 base, and 16 bases separated the two germline ends. The CDR3 is made up of 15 amino acids. Per the germline V gene, CDR1 is GTSNPN and CDR2 is SVGIG (reference sequence). The CDR3, as DNA: TGTGCCTGGATTCCAACGTCTGCAGGGAACACTGAAGCTTTCTTT. It is translated as CAWIPTSAGNTEAFF.

The chain has TRBV19 and TRBJ1-5, with a weak D call TRBD1 (6 bases). This CDR3 contains 15 residues. The germline V and J ends were trimmed by 6 bases and 4 bases, with 16 bases remaining between them. The V gene's germline CDR1 is LNHDA and CDR2 SQIVND (reference sequence). The CDR3, as DNA: TGTGCCAGTAGACCTGCGGGGGCGCGAAATCAGCCCCAGCATTTT. Translated: CASRPAGARNQPQHF.

V gene TRBV27 combines with J gene TRBJ1-1; D is ambiguous. Germline assignment: CDR1 MNHEY and CDR2 SMNVEV (reference sequence). The V gene lost 7 bases and the J gene lost 11 bases, with 20 bases spanning the gap. The CDR3 is 13 amino acids. In DNA, the CDR3 is TGTGCCAGCACGGGAGATTACCCATCCCGGGCTTTCTTT. This encodes CASTGDYPSRAFF.